Described below is a single T cell receptor beta chain sequence and its context. The antigen is not known. These data originate in a study of T cell clonotyping in hematopoietic cell transplantation. Background on the study: Cytoreduction preceded collection of pretransplant recipient samples. Regarding the study as a whole: Graft donor and pretransplant recipient Inverse Simpson Index values predicted broader posttransplant TCR diversity. Recipient TCR diversity dropped after transplant; expanded clonotypes rose from day 30 to 180.

Method: immunoSEQ multiplex PCR; TCRdb's copy keeps in-frame clones and lacks some. The table has about 41,000 clones, about 85% seen once. This CDR3 spans 14 amino acids. Trimming shortened V by 4 bases and J by 8 bases, and 15 bases separated the two germline ends. The germline CDR1 and CDR2 sequences are SGHNT and YYREEE (reference sequence). Time point denoted: recipient sample about 28 days before transplant, after cytoreduction. Blood collection times were about day -28 and days 30, 100, 180 posttransplant. This sequence joins TRBV5-4 and TRBJ1-4; D is undetermined. The material sequenced was peripheral blood mononuclear cells, taken before stem cell transplant. The clonotype comes from a man aged 55 to 69 with acute myeloid leukemia. Some clones in this sample may be carry-over from other donors' samples. The CDR3 sequence is CASSLQAAAEKLFF. CDR3 DNA sequence: TGTGCCAGCAGCCTCCAAGCCGCGGCCGAAAAACTGTTTTTT.